This entry is about one TCR beta chain. Its antigen is not known. TCRdb's table, derived via immunoSEQ multiplex PCR, lists solely in-frame clones and lacks some. The table lists more than 60,000 clones, 84% of them singletons. Germline CDR1 and CDR2: SGHTA and FQGTGA. The CDR3 length is 12 residues. With 2 bases removed from V and 8 bases from J, the gap between germline ends came to 9 bases. Cycle 7 day 1, cycle 4 day 1, and baseline were the timepoints at which blood was sampled. These data are taken from a study of OX40 agonist ivuxolimab in advanced cancers. Study-wide background: Eligibility rules accepted prior anti-PD-1, anti-PD-L1 or anti-CTLA-4 therapy, and 30% to 40% had some. Study-wide points: Both blood CD4+ and CD8+ T cells showed clonal growth by week 6 at 0.1 to 3.0 mg/kg.

The genes are TRBV7-3 and TRBJ1-2, with a possible D match to TRBD1 (5 bases). Sequencing was performed on CD4+ or CD8+ T cells sorted from blood, taken in a trial of the OX40 agonist ivuxolimab. This TCR was sampled from an adult with an advanced solid tumor such as melanoma, head and neck, liver or kidney cancer. The DNA for the CDR3 is TGTGCCAGCAGCTTAGGAGGGGAGGGCTACACCTTC. This codes for CASSLGGEGYTF.